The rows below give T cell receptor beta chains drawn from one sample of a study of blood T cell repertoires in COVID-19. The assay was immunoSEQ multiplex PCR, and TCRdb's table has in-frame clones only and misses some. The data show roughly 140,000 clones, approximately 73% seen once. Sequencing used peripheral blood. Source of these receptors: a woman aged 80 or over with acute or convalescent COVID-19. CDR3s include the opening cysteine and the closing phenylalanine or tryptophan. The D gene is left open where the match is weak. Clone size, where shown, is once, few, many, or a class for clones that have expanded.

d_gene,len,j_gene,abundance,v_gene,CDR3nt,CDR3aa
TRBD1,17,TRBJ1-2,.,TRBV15,TGTGCCACCAGCAGAGCGGACAGGGGGCCCCATCGTTATGGCTACACCTTC,CATSRADRGPHRYGYTF
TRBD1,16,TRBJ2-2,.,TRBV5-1,TGCGCCAGCAGCTTGGTAGGGGGCATAAACACCGGGGAGCTGTTTTTT,CASSLVGGINTGELFF
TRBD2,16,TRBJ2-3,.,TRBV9,TGTGCCAGCAGCATAGAAGGGACTAGTGCCAGAGATACGCAGTATTTT,CASSIEGTSARDTQYF
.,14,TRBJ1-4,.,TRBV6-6,TGTGCCAGCAGTTACTCGGACGGGGTGGTAAAACTGTTTTTT,CASSYSDGVVKLFF
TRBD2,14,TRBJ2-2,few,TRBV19,TGTGCCAGCGGGACTAGCGGGGGGCTCGGGGAGCTGTTTTTT,CASGTSGGLGELFF
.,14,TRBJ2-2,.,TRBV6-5,TGTGCCAGCGGGAAATTAGGGGACACCGGGGAGCTGTTTTTT,CASGKLGDTGELFF
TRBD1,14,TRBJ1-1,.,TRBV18,TGTGCCAGCTCACCAACAGGGGGCGAAACTGAAGCTTTCTTT,CASSPTGGETEAFF
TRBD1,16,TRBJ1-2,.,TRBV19,TGTGCCAGTAGGTGGAGACAGGGTGATACGAACTATGGCTACACCTTC,CASRWRQGDTNYGYTF
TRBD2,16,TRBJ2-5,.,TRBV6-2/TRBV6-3,TGTGCCAGCAGTAGTGGGACTAGCGGGAGGTTAGAGACCCAGTACTTC,CASSSGTSGRLETQYF
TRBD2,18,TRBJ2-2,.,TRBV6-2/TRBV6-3,TGTGCCAGCAGTTACTCAGGACTAGCGGGGGCACCCACCGGGGAGCTGTTTTTT,CASSYSGLAGAPTGELFF
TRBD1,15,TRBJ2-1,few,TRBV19,TGTGCCAGTAGTAAAACCCCAGGGGGAAGTGATGAGCAGTTCTTC,CASSKTPGGSDEQFF
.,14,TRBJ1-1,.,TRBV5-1,TGCGCCAGCAGCCTCGGGCCGGGAGGGACTGAAGCTTTCTTT,CASSLGPGGTEAFF
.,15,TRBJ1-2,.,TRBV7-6,TGTGCCAGCAGCTTAGCGATGGACACGAACTATGGCTACACCTTC,CASSLAMDTNYGYTF
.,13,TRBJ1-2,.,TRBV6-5,TGTGCCAGCAACCCGAACGGGGACTATGGCTACACCTTC,CASNPNGDYGYTF
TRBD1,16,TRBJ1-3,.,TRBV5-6,TGTGCCAGCAGCTCGGACAGGGGGCGACAAGGAAACACCATATATTTT,CASSSDRGRQGNTIYF
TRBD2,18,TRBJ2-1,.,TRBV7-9,TGTGCCAGCAGCTCCCGCCCTTTTGCGCTAGCGGGGGGCAATGAGCAGTTCTTC,CASSSRPFALAGGNEQFF